The 10 T cell receptor delta chains reported below all come from one sample, sequenced in a study of gamma-delta T cells after stem cell transplantation. TCRdb called clones from the RT-PCR reads again using CATT. The repertoire holds approximately 6,500 delta-chain clones, with nearly 25% as singletons. Source material: gamma-delta T cells. The receptors here all came from a human donor. It is not recorded whose cells these are; they may come from a transplant donor.

In its sample, this clone ranks as medium-sized. The genes are TRDV2 and TRDJ3, with D hard to call. This CDR3 region has 18 residues. The V gene lost 0 bases and the J gene lost 0 bases, with 11 bases spanning the gap. Germline values: CDR1 GEAIGNYY, CDR2 EKD. CDR3 nucleotides: TGTGCCTGTGACACCGTTCTACGGAGCTCCTGGGACACCCGACAGATGTTTTTC. It specifies CACDTVLRSSWDTRQMFF.

This clone rates as medium-sized. The V call is TRDV2, the J call TRDJ1, with 13 bases lining up with TRDD3. After removal of 3 bases from V and 0 bases from J, the junction contained 12 bases not matched to a gene. This CDR3 spans 19 amino acids. CDR1 GEAIGNYY and CDR2 EKD come from the germline V gene. The CDR3 spells CACDPVLGDTRPYTDKLIF. In nucleotides, the CDR3 is TGTGCCTGTGACCCCGTACTGGGGGATACGCGGCCTTACACCGATAAACTCATCTTT.

This clone has just a few counts. The CDR3 loop is CACDTVLLTGGWGDKLIF. As DNA, the CDR3 is TGTGCCTGTGACACCGTCCTACTAACTGGGGGATGGGGCGATAAACTCATCTTT. V is TRDV2 and J is TRDJ1, with TRDD3 identical over 10 bases. CDR1 GEAIGNYY and CDR2 EKD come from the germline V gene. The CDR3 is 18 residues long. With 0 bases clipped from V and 4 bases from J, the junction kept 13 bases outside the gene matches.

This clone was picked up a small number of times. The chain employs TRAV29/DV5 and TRDJ1, with a possible D match to TRDD3 (6 bases). The CDR3 totals 19 residues. CDR1 and CDR2 from the germline V gene are NSMFDY and ISSIKDK. V lost 3 bases and J lost 0, with 27 bases in between. DNA of the CDR3: TGTGCAGCAAAGGGCAGACCGATGGGGGGGCACAAATACACCGATAAACTCATCTTT. Residues: CAAKGRPMGGHKYTDKLIF.

Within the sample, this clone is medium-sized. The chain has TRDV2 and TRDJ1, with D possibly being TRDD3 (5 bases). Germline CDR1 GEAIGNYY, CDR2 EKD. V was trimmed by 0 bases and J by 1 base, leaving 14 bases between them. This CDR3 comprises 16 residues. The CDR3 nucleotides read TGTGCCTGTGACACCGCACGGTTCGGGGGCACCGATAAACTCATCTTT. This codes for CACDTARFGGTDKLIF.

The genes are TRDV1 and TRDJ1; TRDD3 matches at 12 bases. The CDR3 has 25 amino acids. The germline V gene has CDR1 TSWWSYY and CDR2 QGS. Trimming took 0 bases from V and 0 from J; bases not matched to a gene: 26. Here the CDR3 reads CALGELGPSFHFHWGIHKYTDKLIF. CDR3 bases: TGTGCTCTTGGGGAACTAGGACCTTCCTTCCACTTTCACTGGGGGATACATAAGTACACCGATAAACTCATCTTT.

This clone was recorded a few times. This chain uses TRDV2 with TRDJ1, with D possibly TRDD3 on 6 matching bases. From germline, CDR1 is GEAIGNYY and CDR2 EKD. This CDR3 has 19 amino acids. V was trimmed by 1 base and J by 0 bases, leaving 23 bases between them. Written as DNA, the CDR3 is TGTGCCTGTGACACGGTAAGCCTAGGGGGGAGAACGTACACCGATAAACTCATCTTT. Translation gives CACDTVSLGGRTYTDKLIF.

Sample share makes this clone medium-sized (0.01 to 0.1%). The V and J genes are TRDV2 and TRDJ1; D is perhaps TRDD3 (5 bases). V lost 3 bases, J lost 0 bases, and 10 bases lay in between. From germline, CDR1 is GEAIGNYY and CDR2 EKD. The CDR3 has 14 amino acids. Written as DNA, the CDR3 is TGTGCCTGTGACCCCGTCTGGGACACCGATAAACTCATCTTT. This sequence encodes CACDPVWDTDKLIF.

The sample holds a few counts of this clone. The chain links TRDV2 to TRDJ1; no reliable D call. The CDR3 is made up of 15 amino acids. CDR1 GEAIGNYY and CDR2 EKD come from the germline V gene. Trimming shortened V by 1 base and J by 4 bases, and 15 bases separated the two germline ends. CDR3 protein: CACDTLLFTYDKLIF. CDR3 sequence (DNA): TGTGCCTGTGACACTCTTCTATTCACCTACGATAAACTCATCTTT.

In this sample, this clone turned up a few times. V is TRDV2 and J is TRDJ3; D is uncertain. Trimming pared 0 bases from V and 4 bases from J, leaving 15 bases between. This CDR3 comprises 18 residues. Germline V gene lookup returns CDR1 GEAIGNYY and CDR2 EKD. CDR3 region: CACDTPVNPYWDTRQMFF. DNA for the CDR3: TGTGCCTGTGACACCCCCGTTAATCCGTATTGGGACACCCGACAGATGTTTTTC.